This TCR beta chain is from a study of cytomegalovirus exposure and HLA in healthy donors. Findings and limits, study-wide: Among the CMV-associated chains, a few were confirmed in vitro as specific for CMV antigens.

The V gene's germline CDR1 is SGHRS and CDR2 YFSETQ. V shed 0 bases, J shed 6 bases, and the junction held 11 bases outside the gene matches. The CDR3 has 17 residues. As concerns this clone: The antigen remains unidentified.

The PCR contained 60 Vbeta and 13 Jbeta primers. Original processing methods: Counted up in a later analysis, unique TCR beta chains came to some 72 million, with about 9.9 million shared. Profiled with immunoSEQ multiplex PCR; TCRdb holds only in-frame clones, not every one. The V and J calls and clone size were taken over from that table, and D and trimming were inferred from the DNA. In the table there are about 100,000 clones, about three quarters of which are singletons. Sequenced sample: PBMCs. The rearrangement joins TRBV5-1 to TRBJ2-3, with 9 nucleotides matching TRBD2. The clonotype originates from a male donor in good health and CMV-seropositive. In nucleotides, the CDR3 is TGCGCCAGCAGCTTGGGGAGACTAGCGGCGGCTGGGGATACGCAGTATTTT. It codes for CASSLGRLAAAGDTQYF.